This TCR beta chain was recovered during a study of T cells in Graves' hyperthyroidism and ophthalmopathy. Study-level information: Peripheral blood sampling occurred at initial diagnosis, before any treatment. Regarding the study as a whole: From stable hyperthyroidism, ophthalmopathy was separated by a 13 V-J model. Blood held most thyroid clonotypes expanded above 0.001 frequency.

There were TCR beta CDR3 regions amplified from RNA transcripts. Initially, a first-round RT-PCR of the TCR CDR3 employed the HTBI primer set. TCRdb independently ran MiXCR on the multiplex PCR reads; one entry per CDR3 protein. The table has fewer than 850,000 distinct CDR3 sequences, 15% to 20% seen once. This clonotype has at least ten counts. The target antigen is unknown. Among the patients, aged 18 to 65, hyperthyroidism was newly diagnosed and had lasted under 2 months. The sample was blood. This receptor was obtained from a man aged 50-60 years with Graves' hyperthyroidism.

Here the CDR3 DNA reads TGTGCCAGCAGTGAAGGCAGGGGGAACTATGGCTACACCTTC. It encodes CASSEGRGNYGYTF. This chain links TRBV2 with TRBJ1-2; 7 positions agree with TRBD1. CDR1 is SNHLY, CDR2 FYNNEI, per germline. With V trimmed by 1 base and J by 2 bases, 1 base remained unmatched. CDR3 length equals 14 residues. The whole variable domain, filled in from reference TRBV2 and TRBJ1-2, reads EPEVTQTPSHQVTQMGQEVILRCVPISNHLYFYWYRQILGQKVEFLVSFYNNEISEKSEIFDDQFSVERPDGSNFTLKIRSTKLEDSAMYFCASSEGRGNYGYTFGSGTRLTVV.